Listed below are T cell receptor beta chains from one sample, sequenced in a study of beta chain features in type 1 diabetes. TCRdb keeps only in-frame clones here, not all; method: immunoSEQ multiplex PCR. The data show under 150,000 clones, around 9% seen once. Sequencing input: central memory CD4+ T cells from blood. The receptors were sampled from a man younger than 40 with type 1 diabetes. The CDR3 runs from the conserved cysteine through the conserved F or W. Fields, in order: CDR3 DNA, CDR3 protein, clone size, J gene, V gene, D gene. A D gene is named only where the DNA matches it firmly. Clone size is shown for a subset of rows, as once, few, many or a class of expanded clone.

DNA: TGTGCCAGCAGTGATTCAGGGTTCCGCGAGCAGTACTTC; CDR3: CASSDSGFREQYF; size: NA; J: TRBJ2-7; V: TRBV6-1; D: NA
DNA: TGTGCCAGTTCAGGGTTTGGTGCTTCACCCCTCCACTTT; CDR3: CASSGFGASPLHF; size: NA; J: TRBJ1-6; V: TRBV19; D: NA
DNA: TGTGCCAGCAGCGTAGCTGGGACTAGCGGCAATGAGCAGTTCTTC; CDR3: CASSVAGTSGNEQFF; size: NA; J: TRBJ2-1; V: TRBV9; D: TRBD2
DNA: TGTGCCAGCAGCTCCGACGGGAACTATGGCTACACCTTC; CDR3: CASSSDGNYGYTF; size: NA; J: TRBJ1-2; V: TRBV5-4; D: NA
DNA: TGTGCCAGCAGTCTTGGACTCCCCGCGGTGGAGACCCAGTACTTC; CDR3: CASSLGLPAVETQYF; size: NA; J: TRBJ2-5; V: TRBV2; D: NA
DNA: TGCGCCAGCAGCACTACAGGGAGGGACGATGGCTACACCTTC; CDR3: CASSTTGRDDGYTF; size: NA; J: TRBJ1-2; V: TRBV5-1; D: NA
DNA: TGCAGTGCCCCCTTTCGGGGGACCCAGTACTTC; CDR3: CSAPFRGTQYF; size: NA; J: TRBJ2-5; V: TRBV20-1; D: NA
DNA: TGTGCCAGCAGCGCGACAGGTCGGGGTGGCTACACCTTC; CDR3: CASSATGRGGYTF; size: NA; J: TRBJ1-2; V: TRBV5-8; D: NA
DNA: TGCGCCAGCAGCTTGGGGAGCCATTTGGGTGAGCAGTTCTTC; CDR3: CASSLGSHLGEQFF; size: NA; J: TRBJ2-1; V: TRBV5-1; D: NA
DNA: TGTGCCAGCAGCCCCTCCCTAGGGACAGGGTCGACCTACGAGCAGTACTTC; CDR3: CASSPSLGTGSTYEQYF; size: NA; J: TRBJ2-7; V: TRBV7-3; D: TRBD1
DNA: TGTGCCAGCAGCCCGGGGGGGGCGAGGGTGAGGGAGACCCAGTACTTC; CDR3: CASSPGGARVRETQYF; size: NA; J: TRBJ2-5; V: TRBV5-4; D: TRBD2
DNA: TGTGCCAGTAGTTCGAGCGGGGGGGCCGGGTTCAATGAGCAGTTCTTC; CDR3: CASSSSGGAGFNEQFF; size: few; J: TRBJ2-1; V: TRBV19; D: TRBD2
DNA: TGTGCCAGCAGCGTAGAAGGGACTACCCTCGAGCAGTACTTC; CDR3: CASSVEGTTLEQYF; size: NA; J: TRBJ2-7; V: TRBV9; D: TRBD2
DNA: TGTGCCAGCAGCCGCACTAGCGGGGGAAACAATGAGCAGTTCTTC; CDR3: CASSRTSGGNNEQFF; size: NA; J: TRBJ2-1; V: TRBV6-5; D: TRBD2
DNA: TGCAGCGTCGCGGACAGGGGAGAGCAGCCCCAGCATTTT; CDR3: CSVADRGEQPQHF; size: NA; J: TRBJ1-5; V: TRBV29-1; D: TRBD1
DNA: TGTGCCAGCAGCTACGTGAGGACTGAAGCTTTCTTT; CDR3: CASSYVRTEAFF; size: NA; J: TRBJ1-1; V: TRBV7-9; D: NA
DNA: TGTGCCAGCAGTCCAGAGGACTATGGCTACACCTTC; CDR3: CASSPEDYGYTF; size: NA; J: TRBJ1-2; V: TRBV2; D: NA
DNA: TGCGCCAGCAGCTTGGATCTCGGGAGGGAATCCCAGTACTTC; CDR3: CASSLDLGRESQYF; size: NA; J: TRBJ2-5; V: TRBV5-1; D: TRBD2
DNA: TGTGCCAGCAGGCTTCGAATTGGCCCCGGGGAGCTGTTTTTT; CDR3: CASRLRIGPGELFF; size: NA; J: TRBJ2-2; V: TRBV28; D: NA
DNA: TGTGCCAGCAGCTTAACTAGCGGGGGGGCCATTAATGAGCAGTTCTTC; CDR3: CASSLTSGGAINEQFF; size: few; J: TRBJ2-1; V: TRBV7-3; D: TRBD2
DNA: TGTGCCAGCTCACGCACAGGGGGCGATGCGAGCTACACCTTC; CDR3: CASSRTGGDASYTF; size: NA; J: TRBJ1-2; V: TRBV18; D: TRBD1
DNA: TGCAGCGTGCCTCTAGCGGGGGGACCAGATACGCAGTATTTT; CDR3: CSVPLAGGPDTQYF; size: NA; J: TRBJ2-3; V: TRBV29-1; D: TRBD2
DNA: TGTGCCAGCAGTGAACAGGGGGCGACTAATGAAAAACTGTTTTTT; CDR3: CASSEQGATNEKLFF; size: NA; J: TRBJ1-4; V: TRBV2; D: TRBD1
DNA: TGTGCCAGCAGCCCCCGAGGAGCGACCTCTGGAAACACCATATATTTT; CDR3: CASSPRGATSGNTIYF; size: few; J: TRBJ1-3; V: TRBV7-9; D: NA
DNA: TGTGCCAGTAGTACAGGGGACACTCACAATGAGCAGTTCTTC; CDR3: CASSTGDTHNEQFF; size: many; J: TRBJ2-1; V: TRBV19; D: NA
DNA: TGTGCCAGCAGCCAAGAAGAGGAGCGACCCTCCTACGAGCAGTACTTC; CDR3: CASSQEEERPSYEQYF; size: few; J: TRBJ2-7; V: TRBV4-2; D: NA
DNA: TGTGCCAGCAGCATGGGTGGCAGAAGAGGTTATGGCTACACCTTC; CDR3: CASSMGGRRGYGYTF; size: few; J: TRBJ1-2; V: TRBV28; D: NA
DNA: TGTGCCAGCAGCTTGCGCGCGGGAGGGACTGAAGCTTTCTTT; CDR3: CASSLRAGGTEAFF; size: few; J: TRBJ1-1; V: TRBV5-6; D: NA
DNA: TGTGCCAGTAGAACCGACCGAGGCACTGAAGCTTTCTTT; CDR3: CASRTDRGTEAFF; size: few; J: TRBJ1-1; V: TRBV19; D: NA
DNA: TGTGCCAGCACCCCCACAGGGGCCCTGGGTTCACCCCTCCACTTT; CDR3: CASTPTGALGSPLHF; size: few; J: TRBJ1-6; V: TRBV25-1; D: TRBD1
DNA: TGTGCCAGCAGTTCCAAGACCAGAGCGGCGGAGACCCAGTACTTC; CDR3: CASSSKTRAAETQYF; size: few; J: TRBJ2-5; V: TRBV27; D: NA
DNA: TGCAGCGTTGGACAGGGTTATAGCAATCAGCCCCAGCATTTT; CDR3: CSVGQGYSNQPQHF; size: NA; J: TRBJ1-5; V: TRBV29-1; D: TRBD1
DNA: TGTGCCAGCAGCCGAGGGGAGGGACTTCAAGAGACCCAGTACTTC; CDR3: CASSRGEGLQETQYF; size: NA; J: TRBJ2-5; V: TRBV4-2; D: TRBD2
DNA: TGCAGCGTGGCAACTAGCGGGGGATTCGAGTTCTTC; CDR3: CSVATSGGFEFF; size: many; J: TRBJ2-1; V: TRBV29-1; D: TRBD2
DNA: TGTGCCAGCAGGGAACCGGGACAGGGCCTTAATTCACCCCTCCACTTT; CDR3: CASREPGQGLNSPLHF; size: few; J: TRBJ1-6; V: TRBV6-1; D: TRBD1
DNA: TGTGCCTGGAGTGCTGACAGGGGAGGCAATCAGCCCCAGCATTTT; CDR3: CAWSADRGGNQPQHF; size: few; J: TRBJ1-5; V: TRBV30; D: TRBD1
DNA: TGTGCCAGCAGCTCGACCCGACAGGGGGCTAAGACTGAAGCTTTCTTT; CDR3: CASSSTRQGAKTEAFF; size: few; J: TRBJ1-1; V: TRBV11-2; D: TRBD1
DNA: TGCAGCGTTGAAGACCGGGGAGATACGCAGTATTTT; CDR3: CSVEDRGDTQYF; size: few; J: TRBJ2-3; V: TRBV29-1; D: NA
DNA: TGTGCCAGCAGCCGGGATGGGACTGGGGTCCAAGATACGCAGTATTTT; CDR3: CASSRDGTGVQDTQYF; size: NA; J: TRBJ2-3; V: TRBV7-2; D: NA
DNA: TGTGCCAGCAGCTTCCCTATCACAGGGGTGAACACTGAAGCTTTCTTT; CDR3: CASSFPITGVNTEAFF; size: NA; J: TRBJ1-1; V: TRBV7-2; D: TRBD1
DNA: TGTGCCAGCAGCTTAGCTCCGGGAGGGAATGAAAAACTGTTTTTT; CDR3: CASSLAPGGNEKLFF; size: few; J: TRBJ1-4; V: TRBV7-8; D: NA